Described below is a single T cell receptor (beta chain) sequence and its context. The sample comes from a study of Graves' ophthalmopathy and Graves' hyperthyroidism. Amplification targeted the TCR beta CDR3 regions, with RNA transcripts as the source material. HTBI primers primed a first-round RT-PCR, and a second-round multiplex PCR followed. One entry per CDR3 protein results from TCRdb running MiXCR on the multiplex PCR reads. The repertoire holds 500,000 to 600,000 distinct CDR3 sequences, with less than 45% as singletons. This TCR was recovered from an adult man with Graves' hyperthyroidism. The material sequenced was peripheral blood or thyroid tissue (not recorded which).

The CDR3 protein is CASSQDRDGKLFF. In DNA, the CDR3 is TGTGCCAGCAGCCAGGACAGGGATGGGAAACTGTTTTTT. This sequence joins TRBV7-9 and TRBJ1-4; TRBD1 agrees at 8 bases. This CDR3 has 13 amino acids. V lost 5 bases to trimming and J lost 11 bases; unmatched junction nucleotides: 7. The germline CDR1 and CDR2 sequences are SEHNR and FQNEAQ (reference sequence). The full variable domain, rest sourced from reference TRBV7-9 and TRBJ1-4, is DTGVSQNPRHKITKRGQNVTFRCDPISEHNRLYWYRQTLGQGPEFLTYFQNEAQLEKSRLLSDRFSAERPKGSFSTLEIQRTEQGDSAMYLCASSQDRDGKLFFGSGTQLSVL.